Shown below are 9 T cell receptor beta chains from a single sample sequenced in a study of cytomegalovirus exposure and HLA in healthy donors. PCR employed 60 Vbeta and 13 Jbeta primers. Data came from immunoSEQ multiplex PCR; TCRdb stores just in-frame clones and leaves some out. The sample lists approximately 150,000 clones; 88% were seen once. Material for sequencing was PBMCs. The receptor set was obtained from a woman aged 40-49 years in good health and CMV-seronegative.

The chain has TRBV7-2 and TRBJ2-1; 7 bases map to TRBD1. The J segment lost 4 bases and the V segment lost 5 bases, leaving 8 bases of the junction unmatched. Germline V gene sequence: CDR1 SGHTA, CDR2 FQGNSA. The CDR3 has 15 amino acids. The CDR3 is CASSTHRGRYNEQFF. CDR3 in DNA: TGTGCCAGCAGCACCCACAGGGGAAGGTACAATGAGCAGTTCTTC.

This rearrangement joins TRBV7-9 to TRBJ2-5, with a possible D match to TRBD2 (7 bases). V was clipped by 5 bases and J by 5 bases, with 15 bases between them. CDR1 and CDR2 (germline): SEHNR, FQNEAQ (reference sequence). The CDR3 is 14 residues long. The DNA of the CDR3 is TGTGCCAGCAGCGCGAACGGGGGGCGGGAGACCCAGTACTTC. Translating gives CASSANGGRETQYF.

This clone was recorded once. In nucleotides, the CDR3 is TGCGCCAGCAGCTTGGAGTCAATCGTAGACACTGAAGCTTTCTTT. This translates into CASSLESIVDTEAFF. The rearrangement links TRBV5-1 to TRBJ1-1; no clear D. The germline V gene encodes CDR1 SGHRS and CDR2 YFSETQ. The V gene lost 0 bases and the J gene lost 3 bases, with 12 bases spanning the gap. The CDR3 is 15 amino acids.

CDR3 nucleotide sequence: TGTGCCAGCAGCTTTAGCGCCCCTTCCTACAATGAGCAGTTCTTC. Amino acids: CASSFSAPSYNEQFF. The chain combines TRBV7-2 with TRBJ2-1, with a possible D match to TRBD2 (5 bases). Germline values: CDR1 SGHTA, CDR2 FQGNSA. The length of the CDR3 is 15 residues. Trimming cost V 3 bases and J 1 base, with 10 bases left between them.

CDR3 protein: CASAPAAYNSPLHF. CDR3 in DNA: TGTGCCAGCGCTCCCGCGGCCTATAATTCACCCCTCCACTTT. The chain links TRBV28 to TRBJ1-6; D ambiguous. This CDR3 contains 14 residues. V dropped 8 bases and J dropped 2 bases, with 10 bases sitting between them. Germline V gene sequence: CDR1 MDHEN, CDR2 SYDVKM.

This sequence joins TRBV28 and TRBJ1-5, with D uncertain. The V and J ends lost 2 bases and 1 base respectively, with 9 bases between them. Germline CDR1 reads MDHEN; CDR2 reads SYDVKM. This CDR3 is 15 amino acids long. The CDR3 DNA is TGTGCCAGCAGTTTACCAGGTCAGAGCAATCAGCCCCAGCATTTT. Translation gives CASSLPGQSNQPQHF.

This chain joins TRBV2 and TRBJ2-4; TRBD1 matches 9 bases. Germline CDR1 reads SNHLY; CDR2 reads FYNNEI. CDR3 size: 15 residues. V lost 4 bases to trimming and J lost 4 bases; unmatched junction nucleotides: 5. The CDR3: CASSAQGATKNIQYF. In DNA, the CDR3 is TGTGCCAGCAGTGCACAGGGGGCAACAAAAAACATTCAGTACTTC.

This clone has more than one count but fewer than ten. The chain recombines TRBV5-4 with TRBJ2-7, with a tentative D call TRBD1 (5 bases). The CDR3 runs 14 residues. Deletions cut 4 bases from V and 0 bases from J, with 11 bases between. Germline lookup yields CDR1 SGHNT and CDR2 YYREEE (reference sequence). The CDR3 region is CASSPDSTSYEQYF. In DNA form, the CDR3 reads TGTGCCAGCAGCCCCGACAGTACCTCCTACGAGCAGTACTTC.

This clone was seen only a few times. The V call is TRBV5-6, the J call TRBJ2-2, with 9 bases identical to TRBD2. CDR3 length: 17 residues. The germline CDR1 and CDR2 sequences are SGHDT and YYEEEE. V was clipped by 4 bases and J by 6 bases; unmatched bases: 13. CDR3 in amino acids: CASSPRRVAGDSGELFF. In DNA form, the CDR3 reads TGTGCCAGCAGCCCCCGGCGAGTAGCGGGAGACTCCGGGGAGCTGTTTTTT.